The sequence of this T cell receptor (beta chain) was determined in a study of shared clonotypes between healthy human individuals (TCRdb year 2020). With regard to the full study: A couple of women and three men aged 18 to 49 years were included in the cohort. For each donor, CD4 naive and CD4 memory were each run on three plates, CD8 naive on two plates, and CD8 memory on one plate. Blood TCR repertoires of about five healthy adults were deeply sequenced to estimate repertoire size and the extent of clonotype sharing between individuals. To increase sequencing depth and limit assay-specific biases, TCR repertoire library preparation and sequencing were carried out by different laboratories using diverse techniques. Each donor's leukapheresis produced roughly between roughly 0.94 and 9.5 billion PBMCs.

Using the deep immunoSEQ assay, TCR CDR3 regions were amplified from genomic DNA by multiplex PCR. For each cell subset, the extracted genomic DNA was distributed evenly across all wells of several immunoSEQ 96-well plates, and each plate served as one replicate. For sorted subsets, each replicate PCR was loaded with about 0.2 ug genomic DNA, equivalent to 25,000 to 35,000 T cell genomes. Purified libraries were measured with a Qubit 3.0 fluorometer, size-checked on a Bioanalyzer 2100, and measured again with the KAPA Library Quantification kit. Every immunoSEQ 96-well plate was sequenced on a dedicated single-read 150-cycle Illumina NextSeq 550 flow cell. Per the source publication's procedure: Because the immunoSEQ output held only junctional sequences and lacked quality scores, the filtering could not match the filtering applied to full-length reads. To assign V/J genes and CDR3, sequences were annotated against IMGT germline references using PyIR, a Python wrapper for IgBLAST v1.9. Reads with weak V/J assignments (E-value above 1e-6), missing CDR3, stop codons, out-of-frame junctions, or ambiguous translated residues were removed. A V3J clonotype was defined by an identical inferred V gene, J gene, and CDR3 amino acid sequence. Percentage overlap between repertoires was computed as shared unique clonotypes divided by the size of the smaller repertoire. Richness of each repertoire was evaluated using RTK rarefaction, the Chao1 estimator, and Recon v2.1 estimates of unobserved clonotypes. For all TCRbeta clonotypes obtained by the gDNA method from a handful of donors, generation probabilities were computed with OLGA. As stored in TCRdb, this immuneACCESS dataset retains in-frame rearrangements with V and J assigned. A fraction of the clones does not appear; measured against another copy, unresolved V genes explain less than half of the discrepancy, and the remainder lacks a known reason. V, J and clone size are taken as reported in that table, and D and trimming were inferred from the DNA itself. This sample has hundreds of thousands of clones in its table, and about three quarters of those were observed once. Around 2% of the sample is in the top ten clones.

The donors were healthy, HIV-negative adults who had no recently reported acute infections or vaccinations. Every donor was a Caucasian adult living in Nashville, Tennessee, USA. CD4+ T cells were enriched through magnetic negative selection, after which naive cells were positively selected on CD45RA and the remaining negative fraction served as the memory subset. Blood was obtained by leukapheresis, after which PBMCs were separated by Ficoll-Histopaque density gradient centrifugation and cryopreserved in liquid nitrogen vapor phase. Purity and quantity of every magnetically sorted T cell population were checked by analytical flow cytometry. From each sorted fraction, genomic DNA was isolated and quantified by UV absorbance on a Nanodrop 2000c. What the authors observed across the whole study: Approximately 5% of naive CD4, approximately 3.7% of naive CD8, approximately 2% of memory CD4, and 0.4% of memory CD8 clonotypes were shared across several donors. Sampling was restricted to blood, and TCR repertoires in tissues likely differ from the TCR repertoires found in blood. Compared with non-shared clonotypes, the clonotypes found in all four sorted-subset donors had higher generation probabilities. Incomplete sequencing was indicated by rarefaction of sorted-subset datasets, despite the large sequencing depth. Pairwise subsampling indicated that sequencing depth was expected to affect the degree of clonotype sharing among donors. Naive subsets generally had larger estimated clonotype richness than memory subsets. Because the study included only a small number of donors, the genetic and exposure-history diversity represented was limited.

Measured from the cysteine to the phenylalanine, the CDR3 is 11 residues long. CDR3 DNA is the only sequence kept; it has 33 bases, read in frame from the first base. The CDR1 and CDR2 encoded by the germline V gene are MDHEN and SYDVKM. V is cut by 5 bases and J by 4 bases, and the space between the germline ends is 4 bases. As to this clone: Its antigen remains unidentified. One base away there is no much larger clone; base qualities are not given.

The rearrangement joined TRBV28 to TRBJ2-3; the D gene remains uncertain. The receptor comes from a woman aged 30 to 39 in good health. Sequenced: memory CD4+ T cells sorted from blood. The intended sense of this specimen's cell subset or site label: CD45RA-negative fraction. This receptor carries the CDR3 CASSPSDTQYF. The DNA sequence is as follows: TGTGCCAGCAGTCCATCAGATACGCAGTATTTT. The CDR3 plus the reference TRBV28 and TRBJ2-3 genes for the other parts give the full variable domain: DVKVTQSSRYLVKRTGEKVFLECVQDMDHENMFWYRQDPGLGLRLIYFSYDVKMKEKGDIPEGYSVSREKKERFSLILESASTNQTSMYLCASSPSDTQYFGPGTRLTVL.